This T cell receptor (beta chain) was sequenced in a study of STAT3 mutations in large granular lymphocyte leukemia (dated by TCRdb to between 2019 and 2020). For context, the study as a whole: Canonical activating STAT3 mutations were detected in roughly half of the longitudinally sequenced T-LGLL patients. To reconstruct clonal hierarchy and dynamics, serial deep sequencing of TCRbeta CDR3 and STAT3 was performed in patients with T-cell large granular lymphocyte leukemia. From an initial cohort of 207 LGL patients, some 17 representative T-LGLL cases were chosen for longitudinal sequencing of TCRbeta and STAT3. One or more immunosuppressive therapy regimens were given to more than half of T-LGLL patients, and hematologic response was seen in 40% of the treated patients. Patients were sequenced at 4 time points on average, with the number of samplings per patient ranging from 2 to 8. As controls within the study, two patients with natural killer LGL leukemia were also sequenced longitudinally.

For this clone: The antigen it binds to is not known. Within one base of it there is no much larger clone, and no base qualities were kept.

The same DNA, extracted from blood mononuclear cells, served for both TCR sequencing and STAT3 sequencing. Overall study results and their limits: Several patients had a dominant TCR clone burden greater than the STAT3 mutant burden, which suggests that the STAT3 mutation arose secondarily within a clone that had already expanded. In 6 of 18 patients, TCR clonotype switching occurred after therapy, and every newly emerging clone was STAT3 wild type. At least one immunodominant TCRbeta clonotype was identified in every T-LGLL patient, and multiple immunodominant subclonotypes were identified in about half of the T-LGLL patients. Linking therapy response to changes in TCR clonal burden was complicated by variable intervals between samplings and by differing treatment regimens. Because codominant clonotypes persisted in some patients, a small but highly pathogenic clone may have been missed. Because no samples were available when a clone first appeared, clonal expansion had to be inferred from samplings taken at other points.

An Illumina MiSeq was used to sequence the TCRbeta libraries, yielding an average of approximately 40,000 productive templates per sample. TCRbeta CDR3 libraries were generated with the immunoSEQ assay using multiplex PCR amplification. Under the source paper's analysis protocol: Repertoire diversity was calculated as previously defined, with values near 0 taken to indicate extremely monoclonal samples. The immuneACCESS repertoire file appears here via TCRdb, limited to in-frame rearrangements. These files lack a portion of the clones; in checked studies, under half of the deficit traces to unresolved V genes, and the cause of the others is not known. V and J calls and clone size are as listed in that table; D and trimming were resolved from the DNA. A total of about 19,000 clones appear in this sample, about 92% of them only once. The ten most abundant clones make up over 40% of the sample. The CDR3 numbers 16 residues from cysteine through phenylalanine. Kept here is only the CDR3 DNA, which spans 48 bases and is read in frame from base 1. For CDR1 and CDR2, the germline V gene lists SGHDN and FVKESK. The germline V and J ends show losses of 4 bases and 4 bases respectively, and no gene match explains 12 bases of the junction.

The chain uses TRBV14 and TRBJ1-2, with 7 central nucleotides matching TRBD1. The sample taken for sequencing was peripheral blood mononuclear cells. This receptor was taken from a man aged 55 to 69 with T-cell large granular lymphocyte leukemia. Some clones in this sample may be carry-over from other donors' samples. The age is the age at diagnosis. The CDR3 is CASSPLTGNLPYGYTF. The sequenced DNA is TGTGCCAGCAGCCCTCTGACAGGGAATTTACCCTATGGCTACACCTTC.